The 16 T cell receptor beta chains given below trace back to one sample, sequenced in a study of blood T cell repertoires in COVID-19. Assay used: immunoSEQ multiplex PCR; TCRdb lists only in-frame clones, some missing. The sample records roughly 120,000 clones, 80% to 90% being singletons. The sample taken for sequencing was peripheral blood. These receptors came from a woman older than 75 with active or convalescent COVID-19.

The chain couples TRBV12-1 to TRBJ2-1; the table's D call of TRBD2 was not tested on the DNA. TRBV12-1 is noted as a pseudogene. The CDR3 extends over 15 amino acids. CDR3 DNA: TGTGCCAGCAGCCCCCAAGGACTAATTTTAAATGAGCAGTTCTTC. Protein: CASSPQGLILNEQFF.

This clone has more than one count but fewer than ten. The chain is built from TRBV20-1 and TRBJ1-6; D uncertain. The germline V gene has CDR1 DFQATT and CDR2 SNEGSKA (reference sequence). The CDR3 sequence is 11 residues long. Trimming took off 6 bases at V and 9 bases at J, with 9 bases between the two ends. In DNA form, the CDR3 reads TGCAGTGCCGAATACGGTTCACCCCTCCACTTT. Its translation is CSAEYGSPLHF.

J is TRBJ2-7 and V is TRBV11-3, with 12 bases identical to TRBD2. The junction had 4 bases not matched to a gene; V was cut back by 5 bases and J by 2 bases. CDR1 SGHNT and CDR2 YENEEA come from the germline V gene. CDR3 size: 15 residues. The CDR3 reads CASSQGTSGPYEQYF. CDR3 nucleotide sequence: TGTGCCAGCAGCCAAGGGACTAGCGGGCCCTACGAGCAGTACTTC.

The chain couples TRBV5-1 to TRBJ2-3; TRBD2 matches at 7 bases. V lost 9 bases, J lost 0 bases, and 16 bases stayed unmatched. This CDR3 has 17 amino acids. The germline CDR1 and CDR2 sequences are SGHRS and YFSETQ. This CDR3 reads CATPAPLAEVSTDTQYF. The CDR3 DNA is TGCGCCACCCCGGCCCCTCTAGCGGAAGTTAGCACAGATACGCAGTATTTT.

The chain employs TRBV2 and TRBJ1-5; tentative D call: TRBD1 (5 bases). Germline CDR1 reads SNHLY; CDR2 reads FYNNEI. There are 16 residues in the CDR3. Between the trimmed V and J ends, which lost 3 bases and 6 bases, there was a span of 18 bases. The CDR3 DNA is TGTGCCAGCAGTGATACGACAGCGGGAGGGTTTCAGCCCCAGCATTTT. It translates to CASSDTTAGGFQPQHF.

For the CDR3, the DNA is TGTGCCAGCAGCTTAAGGCAGACTGATTCACCCCTCCACTTT. Encoded protein: CASSLRQTDSPLHF. V usage is TRBV7-6 and J usage is TRBJ1-6; no firm D call. Germline V gives CDR1 SGHVS, CDR2 FNYEAQ. V gave up 2 bases and J gave up 8 bases, with 10 bases separating them. CDR3 length: 14 residues.

This clone has just a few counts. The chain carries TRBV2 and TRBJ2-7; 9 positions match TRBD1. CDR3 size: 14 residues. The J segment lost 3 bases and the V segment lost 4 bases, leaving 4 bases of the junction unmatched. Germline-derived CDR1 and CDR2 are SNHLY and FYNNEI. The CDR3 region has the DNA TGTGCCAGCAGTGGGGGACAGGGTAGCTACGAGCAGTACTTC. It yields the protein CASSGGQGSYEQYF.

V is TRBV28 and J is TRBJ2-6, with 9 bases lining up with TRBD1. The CDR3 has 20 amino acids. J gave up 1 base and V 3 bases, and 13 bases lay outside the gene matches. The germline CDR1 and CDR2 sequences are MDHEN and SYDVKM. In nucleotides, the CDR3 is TGTGCCAGCAGTTTGGGGGGACAGGGTGGAACCTCTTCTGGGGCCAACGTCCTGACTTTC. Protein: CASSLGGQGGTSSGANVLTF.

This chain joins TRBV6-1 and TRBJ1-2, with D perhaps matching TRBD1 (5 bases). V shed 3 bases and J shed 4 bases, with 9 bases lying between them. Germline assignment: CDR1 MNHNS and CDR2 SASEGT. This CDR3 spans 13 amino acids. The CDR3 DNA follows: TGTGCCAGCAGTGACCGACAGCTCTATGGCTACACCTTC. Amino acid sequence: CASSDRQLYGYTF.

The chain recombines TRBV5-4 with TRBJ2-7; 10 bases align to TRBD2. The germline V gene has CDR1 SGHNT and CDR2 YYREEE (reference sequence). V shed 4 bases and J 5 bases; nucleotides not matched to a gene: 6. The CDR3 loop spans 14 amino acids. CDR3 in amino acids: CASSGGLARNEQYF. The CDR3 coding sequence is TGTGCCAGCAGCGGGGGACTAGCGAGGAACGAGCAGTACTTC.

A word on this clone: The junction departs from the called germline gene at one end, perhaps through a read error. The chain uses TRBV7-7 and TRBJ2-3; TRBD2 matches at 8 bases. Germline V gives CDR1 SSHAT, CDR2 FNYEAQ (reference sequence). The CDR3 runs 15 residues. The chain's CDR3 is CASSSSSGSTDTQYF. The CDR3 DNA is TGTGCTAGCAGCTCCTCTAGCGGGAGCACAGATACGCAGTATTTT. The full variable domain, with the rest looked up from reference TRBV7-7 and TRBJ2-3, is GAGVSQSPRYKVTKRGQDVTLRCDPISSHATLYWYQQALGQGPEFLTYFNYEAQPDKSGLPSDRFSAERPEGSISTLTIQRTEQRDSAMYRCASSSSSGSTDTQYFGPGTRLTVL.

The rearrangement uses TRBV9 and TRBJ1-4, with D possibly TRBD1 on 5 matching bases. V shed 0 bases and J shed 8 bases, with 11 bases lying between them. Germline assignment: CDR1 SGDLS and CDR2 YYNGEE. The CDR3 has 14 residues. CDR3 protein: CASSVGGRGEKLFF. The CDR3 DNA follows: TGTGCCAGCAGCGTAGGGGGTAGGGGAGAAAAACTGTTTTTT.

This clone was observed once. This rearrangement joins TRBV3-1 (or the pseudogene TRBV3-2) to TRBJ1-1; a weak D match, TRBD1 (5 bases). Trimming shortened V by 5 bases and J by 1 base, and 11 bases separated the two germline ends. The CDR3 covers 14 residues. The germline CDR1 and CDR2 sequences are LGHDT and YNNKEL (reference sequence). DNA of the CDR3: TGTGCCAGCAGCTCACGGGGGGAGAACACTGAAGCTTTCTTT. Its protein product is CASSSRGENTEAFF.

This clone occurred once. The chain has TRBV7-3 and TRBJ2-4; D is unresolved. CDR1 SGHTA and CDR2 FQGTGA come from the germline V gene. The CDR3 contains 17 residues. V was trimmed by 5 bases and J by 6 bases, leaving 23 bases between them. The CDR3 bases are TGTGCCAGCAGCCCAAATTCCGGCCCCAGAAGAGGAAACATTCAGTACTTC. It specifies CASSPNSGPRRGNIQYF.

The chain links TRBV27 to TRBJ2-1; D is unclear. V was pared by 3 bases and J by 8 bases, with 8 bases between. The germline V gene encodes CDR1 MNHEY and CDR2 SMNVEV (reference sequence). The length of the CDR3 is 12 residues. CDR3: CASSFSNDEQFF. CDR3 bases: TGTGCCAGCAGTTTTAGTAACGATGAGCAGTTCTTC.

This chain connects TRBV7-9 to TRBJ2-1, with 12 bases fitting TRBD2. The CDR3 spans 18 residues. CDR1 and CDR2 (germline): SEHNR, FQNEAQ (reference sequence). V shed 5 bases and J 2 bases; nucleotides not matched to a gene: 10. The CDR3 loop reads CASSTPPTSGGTYNEQFF. The CDR3 DNA follows: TGTGCCAGCAGCACCCCTCCCACTAGCGGGGGGACCTACAATGAGCAGTTCTTC.